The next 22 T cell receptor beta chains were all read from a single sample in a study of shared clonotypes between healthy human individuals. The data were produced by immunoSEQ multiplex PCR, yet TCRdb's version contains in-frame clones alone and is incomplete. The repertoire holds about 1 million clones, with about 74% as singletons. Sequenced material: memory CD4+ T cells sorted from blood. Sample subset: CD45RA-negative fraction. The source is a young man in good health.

As DNA, the CDR3 is TGCAGTGTAGGGAACTATGGCTACACCTTC. Its protein product is CSVGNYGYTF. The chain links TRBV20-1 to TRBJ1-2; D unclear. V lost 7 bases to trimming and J lost 2 bases, with 5 bases between them. The CDR3 loop spans 10 amino acids. Germline values: CDR1 DFQATT, CDR2 SNEGSKA (reference sequence).

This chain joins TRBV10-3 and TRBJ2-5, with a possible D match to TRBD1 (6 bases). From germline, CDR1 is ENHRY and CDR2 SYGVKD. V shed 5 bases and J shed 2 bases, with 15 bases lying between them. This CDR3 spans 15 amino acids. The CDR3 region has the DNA TGTGCCATCAGTCGAACAGGGACCTTACAAGAGACCCAGTACTTC. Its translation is CAISRTGTLQETQYF.

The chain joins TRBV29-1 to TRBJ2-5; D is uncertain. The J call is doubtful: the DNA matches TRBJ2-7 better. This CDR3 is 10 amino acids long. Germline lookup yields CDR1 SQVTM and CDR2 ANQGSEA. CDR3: CSVLQTEQYF. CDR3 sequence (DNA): TGCAGCGTTTTACAGACCGAGCAGTACTTC.

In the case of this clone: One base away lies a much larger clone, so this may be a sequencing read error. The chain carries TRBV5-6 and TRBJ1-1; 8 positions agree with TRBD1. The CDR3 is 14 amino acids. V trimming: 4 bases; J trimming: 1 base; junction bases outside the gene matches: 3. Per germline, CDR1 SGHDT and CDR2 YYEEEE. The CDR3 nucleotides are TGTGCCAGCAGCCCTGGACAGGGGAACACTGAAGCTTTCTTT. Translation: CASSPGQGNTEAFF.

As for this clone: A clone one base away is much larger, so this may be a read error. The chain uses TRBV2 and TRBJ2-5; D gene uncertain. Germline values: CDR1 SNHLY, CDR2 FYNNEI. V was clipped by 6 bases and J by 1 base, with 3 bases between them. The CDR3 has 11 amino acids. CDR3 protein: CASRFQETQYF. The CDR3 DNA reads TGTGCCAGCAGGTTCCAAGAGACCCAGTACTTC.

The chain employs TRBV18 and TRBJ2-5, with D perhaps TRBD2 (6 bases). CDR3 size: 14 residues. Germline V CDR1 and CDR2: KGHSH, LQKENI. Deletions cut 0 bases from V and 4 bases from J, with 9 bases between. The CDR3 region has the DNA TGTGCCAGCTCACCACCCGGGAGTGGAGAGACCCAGTACTTC. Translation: CASSPPGSGETQYF.

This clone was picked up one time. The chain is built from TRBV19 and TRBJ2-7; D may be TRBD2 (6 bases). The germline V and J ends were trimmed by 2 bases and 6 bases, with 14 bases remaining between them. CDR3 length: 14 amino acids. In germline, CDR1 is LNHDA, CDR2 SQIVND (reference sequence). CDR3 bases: TGTGCCAGTAGTATACAGGCGGGGCCGCTCGAGCAGTACTTC. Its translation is CASSIQAGPLEQYF.

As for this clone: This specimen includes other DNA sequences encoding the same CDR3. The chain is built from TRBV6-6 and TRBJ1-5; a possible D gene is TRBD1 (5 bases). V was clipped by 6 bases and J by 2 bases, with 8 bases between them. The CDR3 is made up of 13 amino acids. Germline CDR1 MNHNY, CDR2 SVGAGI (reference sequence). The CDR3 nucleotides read TGTGCCAGCAGGGGGGGTGGCAATCAGCCCCAGCATTTT. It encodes CASRGGGNQPQHF.

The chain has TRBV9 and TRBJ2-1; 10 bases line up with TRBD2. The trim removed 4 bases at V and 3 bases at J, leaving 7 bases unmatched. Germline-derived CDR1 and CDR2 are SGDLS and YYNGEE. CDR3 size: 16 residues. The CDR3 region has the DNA TGTGCCAGCAGCACACGACTAGCGGGCGGCTACAATGAGCAGTTCTTC. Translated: CASSTRLAGGYNEQFF.

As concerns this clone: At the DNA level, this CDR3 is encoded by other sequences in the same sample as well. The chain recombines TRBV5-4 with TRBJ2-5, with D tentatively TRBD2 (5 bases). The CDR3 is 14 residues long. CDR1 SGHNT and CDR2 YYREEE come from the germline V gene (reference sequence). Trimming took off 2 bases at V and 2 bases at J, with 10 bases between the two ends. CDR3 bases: TGTGCCAGCAGCTTCAATCGGGGTCAAGAGACCCAGTACTTC. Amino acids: CASSFNRGQETQYF.

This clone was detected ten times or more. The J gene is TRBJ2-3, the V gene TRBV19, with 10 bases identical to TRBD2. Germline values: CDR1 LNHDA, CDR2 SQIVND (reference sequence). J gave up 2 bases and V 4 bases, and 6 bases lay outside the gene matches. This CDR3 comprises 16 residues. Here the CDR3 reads CASSTRTSGDTDTQYF. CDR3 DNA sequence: TGTGCCAGTAGTACTCGGACTAGCGGAGACACAGATACGCAGTATTTT.

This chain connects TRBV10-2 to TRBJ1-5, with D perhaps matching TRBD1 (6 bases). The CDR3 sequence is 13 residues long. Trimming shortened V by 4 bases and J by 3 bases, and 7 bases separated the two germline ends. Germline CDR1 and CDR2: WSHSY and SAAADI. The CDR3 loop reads CASSGTVNQPQHF. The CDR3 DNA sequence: TGCGCCAGCAGTGGGACAGTCAATCAGCCCCAGCATTTT.

CDR3 nucleotides: TGTGCCAGCAGTGTCTACTATAATGGGGAGCTGTTTTTT. Translation: CASSVYYNGELFF. This chain connects TRBV27 to TRBJ2-2; no reliable D call. Germline V lookup: CDR1 MNHEY, CDR2 SMNVEV (reference sequence). V shed 5 bases and J shed 8 bases, with 12 bases lying between them. The CDR3 loop spans 13 amino acids.

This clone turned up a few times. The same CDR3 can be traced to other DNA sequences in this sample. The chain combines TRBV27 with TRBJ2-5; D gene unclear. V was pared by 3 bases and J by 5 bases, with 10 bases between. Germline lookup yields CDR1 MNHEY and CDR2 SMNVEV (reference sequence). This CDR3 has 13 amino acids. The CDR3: CASSFASEETQYF. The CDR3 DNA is TGTGCCAGCAGTTTTGCTTCTGAGGAGACCCAGTACTTC.

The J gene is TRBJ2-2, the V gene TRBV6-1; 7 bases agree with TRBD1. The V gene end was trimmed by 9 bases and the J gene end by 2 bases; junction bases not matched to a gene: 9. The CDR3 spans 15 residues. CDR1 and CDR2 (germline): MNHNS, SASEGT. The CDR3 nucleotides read TGTGCCAGTCATCAGGGGGTAGGAAACACCGGGGAGCTGTTTTTT. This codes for CASHQGVGNTGELFF.

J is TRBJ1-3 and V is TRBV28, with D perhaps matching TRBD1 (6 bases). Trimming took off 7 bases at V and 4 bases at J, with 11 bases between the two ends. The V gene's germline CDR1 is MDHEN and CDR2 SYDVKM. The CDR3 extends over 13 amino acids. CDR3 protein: CASTGALGNTIYF. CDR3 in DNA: TGTGCCAGCACAGGGGCTCTAGGAAACACCATATATTTT.

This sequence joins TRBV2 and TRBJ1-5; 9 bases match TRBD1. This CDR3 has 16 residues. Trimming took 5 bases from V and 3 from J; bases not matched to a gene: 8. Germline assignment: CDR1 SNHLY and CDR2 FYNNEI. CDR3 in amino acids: CASSLLRTGANQPQHF. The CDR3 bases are TGTGCCAGCAGTCTCCTACGGACAGGGGCCAATCAGCCCCAGCATTTT.

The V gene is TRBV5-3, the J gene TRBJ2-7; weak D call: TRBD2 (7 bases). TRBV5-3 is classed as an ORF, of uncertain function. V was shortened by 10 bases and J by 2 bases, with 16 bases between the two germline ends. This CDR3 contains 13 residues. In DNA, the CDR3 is TGTGCCCCCCCTGGGGGGGCCCCCTACGAGCAGTACTTC. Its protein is CAPPGGAPYEQYF.

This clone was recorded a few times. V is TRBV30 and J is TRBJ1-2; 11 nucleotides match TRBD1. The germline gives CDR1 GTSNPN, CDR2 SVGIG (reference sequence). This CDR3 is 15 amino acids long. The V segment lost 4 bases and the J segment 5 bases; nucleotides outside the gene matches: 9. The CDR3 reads CAWTAGTGGSYGYTF. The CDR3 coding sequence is TGTGCCTGGACGGCCGGGACAGGGGGGTCTTATGGCTACACCTTC.

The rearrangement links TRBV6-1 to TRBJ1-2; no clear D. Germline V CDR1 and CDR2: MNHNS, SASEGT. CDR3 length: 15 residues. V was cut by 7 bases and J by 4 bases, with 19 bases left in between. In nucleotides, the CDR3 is TGTGCCAGCATTCTCTCACGGCTGCAGGCCTATGGCTACACCTTC. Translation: CASILSRLQAYGYTF.

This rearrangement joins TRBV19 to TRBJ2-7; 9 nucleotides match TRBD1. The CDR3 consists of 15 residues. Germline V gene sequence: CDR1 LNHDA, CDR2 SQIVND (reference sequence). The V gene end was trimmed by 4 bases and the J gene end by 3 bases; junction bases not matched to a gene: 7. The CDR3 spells CASSRDRGSFYEQYF. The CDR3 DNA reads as TGTGCCAGTAGTAGAGACAGGGGGTCTTTCTACGAGCAGTACTTC. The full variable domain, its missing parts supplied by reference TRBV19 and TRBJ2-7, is DGGITQSPKYLFRKEGQNVTLSCEQNLNHDAMYWYRQDPGQGLRLIYYSQIVNDFQKGDIAEGYSVSREKKESFPLTVTSAQKNPTAFYLCASSRDRGSFYEQYFGPGTRLTVT.

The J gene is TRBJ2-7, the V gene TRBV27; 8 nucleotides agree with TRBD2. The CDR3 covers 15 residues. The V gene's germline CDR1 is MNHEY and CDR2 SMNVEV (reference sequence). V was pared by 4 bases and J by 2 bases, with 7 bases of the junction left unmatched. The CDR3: CASSSLSGRAYEQYF. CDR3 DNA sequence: TGTGCCAGCAGTTCCCTTTCCGGGAGGGCCTACGAGCAGTACTTC.